This T cell receptor beta chain is drawn from a study of pediatric ulcerative colitis. Study-level information: Disease was pancolitis in fewer than ten and left-sided in two, histology-confirmed. Findings of the study overall: Two patients' blood samples yielded substantially fewer templates. Ulcerative colitis patients shared more blood-rectal clones than controls.

Only in-frame clones appear in the TCRdb table, and some are missing; sequencing was by immunoSEQ multiplex PCR. The table lists approximately 60,000 clones, 85% to 90% of them singletons. Turning to this clone: The antigen remains unidentified.

Ulcerative colitis patients received no immunosuppressive medication before the diagnostic colonoscopy. The origin of this receptor is a boy aged 5 to 17 with severe ulcerative colitis. Material: blood.

CDR3 nucleotides: TGTGCCAGCAGCCAACCGAATTCCCGCTCCTACAATGAGCAGTTCTTC. Residues: CASSQPNSRSYNEQFF. The genes are TRBV5-4 and TRBJ2-1, with no clear D. The CDR3 has 16 residues. The V and J ends lost 4 bases and 0 bases respectively, with 14 bases between them. Germline V gene data show CDR1 as SGHNT and CDR2 as YYREEE (reference sequence).